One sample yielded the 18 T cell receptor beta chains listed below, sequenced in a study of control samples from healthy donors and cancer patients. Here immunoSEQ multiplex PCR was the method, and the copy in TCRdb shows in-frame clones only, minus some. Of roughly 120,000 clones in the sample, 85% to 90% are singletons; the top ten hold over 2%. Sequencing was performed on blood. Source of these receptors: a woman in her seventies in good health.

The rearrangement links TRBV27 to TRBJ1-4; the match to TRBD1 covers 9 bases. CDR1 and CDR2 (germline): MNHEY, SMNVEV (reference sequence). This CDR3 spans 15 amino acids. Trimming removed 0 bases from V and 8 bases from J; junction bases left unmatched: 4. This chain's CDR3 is CASSLSGQGWEKLFF. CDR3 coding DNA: TGTGCCAGCAGTTTATCGGGACAGGGTTGGGAAAAACTGTTTTTT.

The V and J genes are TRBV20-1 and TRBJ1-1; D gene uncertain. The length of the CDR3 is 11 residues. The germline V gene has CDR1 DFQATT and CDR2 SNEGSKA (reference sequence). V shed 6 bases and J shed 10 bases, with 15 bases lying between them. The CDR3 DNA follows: TGCAGTGCGACCGGGCGCTCCGGAGCTTTCTTT. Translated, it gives CSATGRSGAFF.

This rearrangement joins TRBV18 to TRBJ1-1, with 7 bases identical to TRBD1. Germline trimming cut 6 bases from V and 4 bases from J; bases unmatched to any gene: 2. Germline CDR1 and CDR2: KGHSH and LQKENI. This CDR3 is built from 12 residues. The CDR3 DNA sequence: TGTGCCAGCTCGACAGGGCGCACTGAAGCTTTCTTT. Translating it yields CASSTGRTEAFF.

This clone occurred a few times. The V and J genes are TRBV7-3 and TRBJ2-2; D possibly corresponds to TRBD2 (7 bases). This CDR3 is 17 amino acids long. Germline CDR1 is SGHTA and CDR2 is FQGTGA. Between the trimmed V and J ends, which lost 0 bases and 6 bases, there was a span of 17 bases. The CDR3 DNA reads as TGTGCCAGCAGCTTAACGGGGGGGACACAGAGTGCCGGGGAGCTGTTTTTT. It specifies CASSLTGGTQSAGELFF.

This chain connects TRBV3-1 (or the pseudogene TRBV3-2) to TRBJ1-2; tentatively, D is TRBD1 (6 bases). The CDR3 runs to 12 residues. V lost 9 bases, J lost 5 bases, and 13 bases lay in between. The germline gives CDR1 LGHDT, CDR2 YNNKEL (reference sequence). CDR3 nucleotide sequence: TGTGCCAGTGAGGGGGTTGGGTATGGCTACACCTTC. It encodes CASEGVGYGYTF.

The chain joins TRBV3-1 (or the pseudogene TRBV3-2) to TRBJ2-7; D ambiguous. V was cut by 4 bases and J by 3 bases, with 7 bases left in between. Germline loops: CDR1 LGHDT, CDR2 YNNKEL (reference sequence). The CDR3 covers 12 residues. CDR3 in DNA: TGTGCCAGCAGCCTCGGTGACTACGAGCAGTACTTC. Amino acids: CASSLGDYEQYF.

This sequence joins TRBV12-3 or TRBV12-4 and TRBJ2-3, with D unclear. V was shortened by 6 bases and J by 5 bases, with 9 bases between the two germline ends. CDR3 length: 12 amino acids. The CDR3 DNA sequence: TGTGCCAGCAGCTTTGTAGGAGATACGCAGTATTTT. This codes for CASSFVGDTQYF.

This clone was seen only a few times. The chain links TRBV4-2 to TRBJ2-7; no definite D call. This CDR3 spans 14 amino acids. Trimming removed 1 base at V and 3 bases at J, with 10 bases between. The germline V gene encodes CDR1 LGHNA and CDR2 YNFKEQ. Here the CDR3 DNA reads TGTGCCAGCAGCCAAGTACAGCGAGTCTACGAGCAGTACTTC. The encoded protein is CASSQVQRVYEQYF.

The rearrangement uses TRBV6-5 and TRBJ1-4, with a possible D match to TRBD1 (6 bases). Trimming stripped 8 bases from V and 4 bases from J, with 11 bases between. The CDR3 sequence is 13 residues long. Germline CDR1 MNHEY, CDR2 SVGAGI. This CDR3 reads CASGGTGNEKLFF. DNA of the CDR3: TGTGCCAGCGGGGGCACAGGTAATGAAAAACTGTTTTTT.

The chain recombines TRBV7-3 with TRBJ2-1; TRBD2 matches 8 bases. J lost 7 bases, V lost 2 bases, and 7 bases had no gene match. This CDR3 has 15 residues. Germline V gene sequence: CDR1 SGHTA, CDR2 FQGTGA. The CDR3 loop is CASSLYGGALNEQFF. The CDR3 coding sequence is TGTGCCAGCAGCTTATACGGGGGGGCTTTGAATGAGCAGTTCTTC.

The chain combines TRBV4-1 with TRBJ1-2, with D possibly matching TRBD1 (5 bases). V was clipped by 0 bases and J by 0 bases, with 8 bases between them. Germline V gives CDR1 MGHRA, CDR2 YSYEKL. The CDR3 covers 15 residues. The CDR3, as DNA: TGCGCCAGCAGCCAAGACAGGGCCCCTAACTATGGCTACACCTTC. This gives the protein CASSQDRAPNYGYTF.

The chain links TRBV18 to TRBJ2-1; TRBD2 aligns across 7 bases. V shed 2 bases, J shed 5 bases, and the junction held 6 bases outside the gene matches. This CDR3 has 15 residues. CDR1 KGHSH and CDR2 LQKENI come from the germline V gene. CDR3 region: CASSPRAGVDNEQFF. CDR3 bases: TGTGCCAGCTCACCAAGGGCGGGGGTAGACAATGAGCAGTTCTTC.

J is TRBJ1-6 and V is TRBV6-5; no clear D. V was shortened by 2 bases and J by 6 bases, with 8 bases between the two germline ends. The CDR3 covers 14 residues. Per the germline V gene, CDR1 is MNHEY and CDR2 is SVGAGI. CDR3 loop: CASSYGQVNSPLHF. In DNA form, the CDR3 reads TGTGCCAGCAGTTACGGCCAGGTTAATTCACCCCTCCACTTT.

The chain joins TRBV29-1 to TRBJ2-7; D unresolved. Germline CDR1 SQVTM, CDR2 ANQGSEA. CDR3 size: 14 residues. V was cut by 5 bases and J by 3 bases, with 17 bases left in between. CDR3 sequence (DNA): TGCAGCGTTACCGTCCAGGCCCTTCTCTACGAGCAGTACTTC. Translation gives CSVTVQALLYEQYF.

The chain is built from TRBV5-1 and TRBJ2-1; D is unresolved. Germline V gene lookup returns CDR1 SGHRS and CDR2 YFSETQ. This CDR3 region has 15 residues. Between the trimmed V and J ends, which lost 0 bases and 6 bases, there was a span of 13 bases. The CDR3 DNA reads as TGCGCCAGCAGCTTGGAAGGGCCAGGCTCCAATGAGCAGTTCTTC. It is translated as CASSLEGPGSNEQFF.

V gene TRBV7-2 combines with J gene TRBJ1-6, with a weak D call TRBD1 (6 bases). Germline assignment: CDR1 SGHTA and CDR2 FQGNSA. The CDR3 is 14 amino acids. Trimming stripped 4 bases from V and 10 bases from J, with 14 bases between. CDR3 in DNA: TGTGCCAGCAGCTCCAACAGGGTTCGCTCACCCCTCCACTTT. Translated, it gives CASSSNRVRSPLHF.

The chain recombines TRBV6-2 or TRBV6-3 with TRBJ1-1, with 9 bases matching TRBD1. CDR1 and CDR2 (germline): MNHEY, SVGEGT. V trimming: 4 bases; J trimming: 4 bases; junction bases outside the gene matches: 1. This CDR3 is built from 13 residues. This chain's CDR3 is CASSWDRVTEAFF. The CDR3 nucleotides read TGTGCCAGCAGTTGGGACAGGGTCACTGAAGCTTTCTTT.

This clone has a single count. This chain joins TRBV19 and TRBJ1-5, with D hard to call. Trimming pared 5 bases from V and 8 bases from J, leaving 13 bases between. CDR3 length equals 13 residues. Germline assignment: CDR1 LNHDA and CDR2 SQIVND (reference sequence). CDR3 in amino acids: CASSGSFAEPQHF. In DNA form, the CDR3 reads TGTGCCAGTAGTGGGTCTTTCGCCGAGCCCCAGCATTTT. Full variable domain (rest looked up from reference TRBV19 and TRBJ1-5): DGGITQSPKYLFRKEGQNVTLSCEQNLNHDAMYWYRQDPGQGLRLIYYSQIVNDFQKGDIAEGYSVSREKKESFPLTVTSAQKNPTAFYLCASSGSFAEPQHFGDGTRLSIL.